The 9 T cell receptor beta chains given below trace back to one sample, sequenced in a study of shared clonotypes between healthy human individuals. This table comes from immunoSEQ multiplex PCR, and its TCRdb copy is limited to in-frame clones, with some not included. The data hold millions of clones, with about 92% observed a single time. Sequencing used naive CD4+ T cells sorted from blood. Subset specified: CD45RA+ positively selected. The source is a man between 18 and 29 years old in good health.

In the case of this clone: Other DNA sequences in the sample encode the same CDR3. As DNA, the CDR3 is TGTGCCAGTAGTACTCAGGGTAGCTCCTACAATGAGCAGTTCTTC. Amino acid sequence: CASSTQGSSYNEQFF. V is TRBV19 and J is TRBJ2-1, with D possibly TRBD1 on 5 matching bases. Trimming shortened V by 4 bases and J by 0 bases, and 10 bases separated the two germline ends. This CDR3 comprises 15 residues. CDR1 and CDR2 (germline): LNHDA, SQIVND (reference sequence).

The V call is TRBV5-1, the J call TRBJ2-7; D not resolved. The CDR3 has 14 residues. The V gene lost 2 bases and the J gene lost 2 bases, with 11 bases spanning the gap. CDR1 SGHRS and CDR2 YFSETQ come from the germline V gene. In DNA form, the CDR3 reads TGCGCCAGCAGCTTTAGCCAGATCCCCTACGAGCAGTACTTC. Protein sequence: CASSFSQIPYEQYF.

The genes are TRBV7-2 and TRBJ2-3, with 8 bases identical to TRBD1. The trim removed 3 bases at V and 3 bases at J, leaving 5 bases unmatched. The CDR3 consists of 15 residues. The germline V gene encodes CDR1 SGHTA and CDR2 FQGNSA. The CDR3 DNA sequence: TGTGCCAGCAGCTTCCGACAGGGGAGAACAGATACGCAGTATTTT. It specifies CASSFRQGRTDTQYF.

The rearrangement uses TRBV25-1 and TRBJ2-1; 9 bases align to TRBD1. V lost 7 bases, J lost 4 bases, and 5 bases stayed unmatched. This CDR3 is built from 14 residues. Germline V gene sequence: CDR1 MGHDK, CDR2 SYGVNS. The CDR3 region is CASTGQGLYNEQFF. DNA for the CDR3: TGTGCCAGCACCGGACAGGGGTTGTACAATGAGCAGTTCTTC.

V usage is TRBV6-1 and J usage is TRBJ1-1; D gene unclear. Germline CDR1 MNHNS, CDR2 SASEGT. The length of the CDR3 is 13 residues. V was trimmed by 0 bases and J by 8 bases, leaving 10 bases between them. CDR3 region: CASSEAWRQEAFF. DNA of the CDR3: TGTGCCAGCAGTGAAGCGTGGCGGCAGGAAGCTTTCTTT.

The chain joins TRBV7-2 to TRBJ1-4; possible D gene TRBD1, 5 bases. The germline V gene has CDR1 SGHTA and CDR2 FQGNSA. The V and J ends lost 1 base and 0 bases respectively, with 6 bases between them. The CDR3 loop spans 15 amino acids. This CDR3 reads CASSLEGSTNEKLFF. The CDR3 coding sequence is TGTGCCAGCAGCTTAGAGGGGTCAACTAATGAAAAACTGTTTTTT.

Points on this clone: Additional DNA sequences in this sample encode the identical CDR3. The gene calls are TRBV19 and TRBJ2-7; D remains unclear. The CDR3 length is 13 residues. The V gene lost 1 base and the J gene lost 4 bases, with 8 bases spanning the gap. Germline CDR1 is LNHDA and CDR2 is SQIVND (reference sequence). The CDR3 DNA follows: TGTGCCAGTAGTATAGGGGCAGGATACGAGCAGTACTTC. Amino acid sequence: CASSIGAGYEQYF.

The genes are TRBV2 and TRBJ2-3; 7 bases fit TRBD2. J gave up 6 bases and V 9 bases, and 15 bases lay outside the gene matches. The CDR3 consists of 15 residues. From germline, CDR1 is SNHLY and CDR2 FYNNEI. In DNA form, the CDR3 reads TGTGCCAGTGTCTTCCGGGACTACGTCGGGGATACGCAGTATTTT. Protein sequence: CASVFRDYVGDTQYF.

This chain uses TRBV19 with TRBJ2-3; tentative D call: TRBD1 (6 bases). The CDR3 is made up of 13 amino acids. V lost 10 bases to trimming and J lost 0 bases, with 11 bases between them. Germline CDR1 LNHDA, CDR2 SQIVND (reference sequence). The CDR3 sequence is CATRQASTDTQYF. Here the CDR3 DNA reads TGTGCCACGAGACAGGCAAGCACAGATACGCAGTATTTT.